A single sample gave rise to the 25 T cell receptor beta chains below, sequenced in a study of blood T cell repertoires in COVID-19. Sequenced by immunoSEQ multiplex PCR; TCRdb stores in-frame clones only, minus some. The sample records 95,000 to 110,000 clones, roughly 90% being singletons. The specimen sequenced was peripheral blood. These receptors came from a human donor in a cohort sampled during active COVID-19.

The V call is TRBV7-3, the J call TRBJ2-4; 12 bases are shared with TRBD2. The germline V gene has CDR1 SGHTA and CDR2 FQGTGA. The CDR3 runs 22 residues. After removal of 2 bases from V and 0 bases from J, the junction contained 17 bases not matched to a gene. The chain's CDR3 is CASSLVLSSRLAGAVAKNIQYF. CDR3 in DNA: TGTGCCAGCAGCTTAGTCCTTTCCTCTCGACTAGCGGGAGCTGTAGCCAAAAACATTCAGTACTTC.

V is TRBV24-1 and J is TRBJ2-5; unclear D gene. V was trimmed by 2 bases and J by 5 bases, leaving 14 bases between them. This CDR3 is 15 amino acids long. CDR1 and CDR2 (germline): KGHDR, SFDVKD. The CDR3 protein is CATSDYRSSGETQYF. The CDR3 bases are TGTGCCACCAGTGATTATCGGTCATCGGGTGAGACCCAGTACTTC.

This chain uses TRBV28 with TRBJ1-5, with 7 bases aligning to TRBD1. Germline CDR1 is MDHEN and CDR2 is SYDVKM. The CDR3 consists of 15 residues. J lost 0 bases, V lost 8 bases, and 7 bases had no gene match. CDR3 in DNA: TGTGCCAGCGGCTGGGGGGACAGTAGCAATCAGCCCCAGCATTTT. Translated, it gives CASGWGDSSNQPQHF. Filled out from reference TRBV28 and TRBJ1-5, the complete variable domain reads DVKVTQSSRYLVKRTGEKVFLECVQDMDHENMFWYRQDPGLGLRLIYFSYDVKMKEKGDIPEGYSVSREKKERFSLILESASTNQTSMYLCASGWGDSSNQPQHFGDGTRLSIL.

This chain uses TRBV5-1 with TRBJ1-3, with 7 bases lining up with TRBD1. The CDR3 sequence is 15 residues long. CDR1 and CDR2 from the germline V gene are SGHRS and YFSETQ. Trimming removed 4 bases from V and 2 bases from J; junction bases left unmatched: 6. The CDR3 reads CASSVSGTAGNTIYF. In nucleotides, the CDR3 is TGCGCCAGCAGCGTATCCGGGACAGCTGGAAACACCATATATTTT.

This chain links TRBV28 with TRBJ2-7; 12 bases line up with TRBD2. The germline gives CDR1 MDHEN, CDR2 SYDVKM. The V and J ends lost 3 bases and 6 bases, in that order; junction bases with no gene match: 18. The CDR3 consists of 19 residues. The CDR3 region is CASSFPGTSGHHKGLEQYF. The CDR3 region has the DNA TGTGCCAGCAGTTTTCCGGGGACTAGCGGGCACCATAAGGGGCTCGAGCAGTACTTC. Full variable domain (rest looked up from reference TRBV28 and TRBJ2-7): DVKVTQSSRYLVKRTGEKVFLECVQDMDHENMFWYRQDPGLGLRLIYFSYDVKMKEKGDIPEGYSVSREKKERFSLILESASTNQTSMYLCASSFPGTSGHHKGLEQYFGPGTRLTVT.

The V gene is TRBV28, the J gene TRBJ1-2; 8 bases are shared with TRBD1. The CDR3 sequence is 16 residues long. From germline, CDR1 is MDHEN and CDR2 SYDVKM. V was clipped by 6 bases and J by 4 bases; unmatched bases: 13. The chain's CDR3 is CASSQTRQGQVYGYTF. The CDR3 DNA follows: TGTGCCAGCAGCCAGACGCGACAGGGGCAAGTCTATGGCTACACCTTC.

This clone has a handful of counts. V usage is TRBV5-4 and J usage is TRBJ2-7; 8 bases fit TRBD1. The CDR3 has 14 amino acids. With V trimmed by 4 bases and J by 6 bases, 9 bases remained unmatched. Germline-derived CDR1 and CDR2 are SGHNT and YYREEE (reference sequence). DNA for the CDR3: TGTGCCAGCAGCACCGGACAGGGTAGGGTCGAGCAGTACTTC. The encoded protein is CASSTGQGRVEQYF. Together with reference TRBV5-4 and TRBJ2-7, the CDR3 gives the full variable domain: ETGVTQSPTHLIKTRGQQVTLRCSSQSGHNTVSWYQQALGQGPQFIFQYYREEENGRGNFPPRFSGLQFPNYSSELNVNALELDDSALYLCASSTGQGRVEQYFGPGTRLTVT.

The chain is built from TRBV19 and TRBJ1-1, with TRBD1 matching 7 bases. CDR3 size: 13 residues. CDR1 and CDR2 from the germline V gene are LNHDA and SQIVND (reference sequence). V trimming: 10 bases; J trimming: 3 bases; junction bases outside the gene matches: 8. CDR3 DNA: TGTGCCACCCAAGACAGGGCTCACACTGAAGCTTTCTTT. Translated, it gives CATQDRAHTEAFF.

The rearrangement uses TRBV5-6 and TRBJ2-7, with D possibly matching TRBD2 (7 bases). The germline gives CDR1 SGHDT, CDR2 YYEEEE. The germline V and J ends were trimmed by 0 bases and 4 bases, with 11 bases remaining between them. This CDR3 is 14 amino acids long. CDR3 region: CASSLAGGTYEQYF. The CDR3, as DNA: TGTGCCAGCAGCTTGGCGGGGGGCACGTACGAGCAGTACTTC.

The rearrangement links TRBV3-1 (or the pseudogene TRBV3-2) to TRBJ2-1, with 10 positions matching TRBD2. V lost 3 bases and J lost 7; bases outside the gene matches: 12. Germline V gene sequence: CDR1 LGHDT, CDR2 YNNKEL (reference sequence). The CDR3 contains 17 residues. Written as DNA, the CDR3 is TGTGCCAGCAGCCAGATCGGGACTCCTAGCGGGGGTAATGAGCAGTTCTTC. Translated, it gives CASSQIGTPSGGNEQFF.

The gene calls are TRBV5-1 and TRBJ1-1; 10 bases are a match to TRBD1. CDR3 length: 13 residues. Germline assignment: CDR1 SGHRS and CDR2 YFSETQ. The V segment lost 8 bases and the J segment 6 bases; nucleotides outside the gene matches: 7. The CDR3 loop is CARGDRGRAEAFF. The CDR3 nucleotides are TGCGCCAGAGGGGACAGGGGACGGGCTGAAGCTTTCTTT.

The V and J genes are TRBV5-8 and TRBJ2-3, with TRBD2 matching 8 bases. This CDR3 has 13 amino acids. Trimming took 9 bases from V and 4 from J; bases not matched to a gene: 7. Germline loops: CDR1 SGHTS, CDR2 YDEGEE. The CDR3 DNA reads TGTGCCATCCCGGGACTAGGTGCAGATACGCAGTATTTT. Its translation is CAIPGLGADTQYF.

J is TRBJ2-1 and V is TRBV7-2, with 9 bases fitting TRBD2. The CDR3 consists of 16 residues. V shed 0 bases and J 5 bases; nucleotides not matched to a gene: 5. CDR1 is SGHTA and CDR2 is FQGNSA in the germline V gene. The CDR3 region is CASSLARASGDNEQFF. The CDR3 nucleotides read TGTGCCAGCAGCTTAGCCCGGGCTAGCGGGGACAATGAGCAGTTCTTC.

The J gene is TRBJ2-1, the V gene TRBV3-1 (or the pseudogene TRBV3-2), with D possibly TRBD2 on 5 matching bases. The V end was cut by 3 bases, the J end by 0 bases, with 12 bases between. Germline CDR1 reads LGHDT; CDR2 reads YNNKEL (reference sequence). The CDR3 contains 16 residues. The chain's CDR3 is CASSHADWSSYNEQFF. In DNA form, the CDR3 reads TGTGCCAGCAGCCATGCGGACTGGAGCTCCTACAATGAGCAGTTCTTC.

This clone has more than one count but fewer than ten. The gene calls are TRBV4-1 and TRBJ1-5; the D is unclear. V was cut by 2 bases and J by 3 bases, with 14 bases left in between. CDR1 MGHRA and CDR2 YSYEKL come from the germline V gene. The CDR3 runs to 16 residues. The CDR3 DNA follows: TGCGCCAGCAGCCAACAATCGCACAGCCCCAATCAGCCCCAGCATTTT. Amino acid sequence: CASSQQSHSPNQPQHF.

This chain links TRBV6-4 with TRBJ2-1, with 9 bases lining up with TRBD2. Germline V lookup: CDR1 MRHNA, CDR2 SNTAGT. The CDR3 extends over 14 amino acids. The J segment lost 6 bases and the V segment lost 8 bases, leaving 8 bases of the junction unmatched. CDR3 region: CASSLAGEGNEQFF. CDR3 DNA: TGTGCCAGCTCATTAGCGGGAGAAGGCAATGAGCAGTTCTTC.

The sample holds one count of this clone. The rearrangement joins TRBV3-1 (or the pseudogene TRBV3-2) to TRBJ1-4, with D possibly matching TRBD1 (5 bases). Germline CDR1 is LGHDT and CDR2 is YNNKEL (reference sequence). The CDR3 runs to 13 residues. Trimming cost V 4 bases and J 7 bases, with 10 bases left between them. CDR3 region: CASSPDTTEKLFF. In DNA, the CDR3 is TGTGCCAGCAGCCCGGACACGACTGAAAAACTGTTTTTT.

V usage is TRBV2 and J usage is TRBJ1-2, with D possibly TRBD1 on 5 matching bases. CDR3 length: 12 amino acids. Trimming took 8 bases from V and 3 from J, leaving 10 bases between them. The germline V gene encodes CDR1 SNHLY and CDR2 FYNNEI. The DNA of the CDR3 is TGTGCCAGCGTAATGACAGACTATGGCTACACCTTC. It encodes CASVMTDYGYTF.

This sequence joins TRBV7-9 and TRBJ2-2, with 7 bases identical to TRBD2. The CDR3 covers 16 residues. V trimming: 5 bases; J trimming: 4 bases; junction bases outside the gene matches: 10. Germline V gene data show CDR1 as SEHNR and CDR2 as FQNEAQ (reference sequence). CDR3 coding DNA: TGTGCCAGCAGCGCATGGACTAGTGGTAGCACCGGGGAGCTGTTTTTT. Its translation: CASSAWTSGSTGELFF.

This rearrangement joins TRBV20-1 to TRBJ1-2; D is perhaps TRBD1 (5 bases). The V gene's germline CDR1 is DFQATT and CDR2 SNEGSKA (reference sequence). The CDR3 is 13 amino acids. Deletions cut 3 bases from V and 4 bases from J, with 12 bases between. The CDR3 DNA sequence: TGCAGTGCTAGTAGGGCAGGGATCTATGGCTACACCTTC. Translating gives CSASRAGIYGYTF.

The chain employs TRBV4-1 and TRBJ2-1; 10 bases match TRBD2. Trimming removed 6 bases from V and 1 base from J; junction bases left unmatched: 9. Germline values: CDR1 MGHRA, CDR2 YSYEKL. The CDR3 spans 17 residues. The CDR3 sequence: CASSPPLAGRSYNEQFF. For the CDR3, the DNA is TGCGCCAGCAGTCCCCCACTAGCGGGAAGGTCCTACAATGAGCAGTTCTTC.

This clone was observed a single time. This chain joins TRBV11-2 and TRBJ2-3; 7 nucleotides match TRBD2. The V segment lost 0 bases and the J segment 2 bases; nucleotides outside the gene matches: 11. The CDR3 has 18 amino acids. Germline CDR1 reads SGHAT; CDR2 reads FQNNGV. CDR3 DNA sequence: TGTGCCAGCAGCTTAGATTATGTGACCGAGCGGGACACAGATACGCAGTATTTT. Translated: CASSLDYVTERDTDTQYF.

The V and J genes are TRBV11-1 and TRBJ2-7; D ambiguous. This CDR3 spans 12 amino acids. Looked up from germline, CDR1 is SGHAT and CDR2 is FQDESV (reference sequence). V gave up 5 bases and J gave up 4 bases, with 9 bases separating them. In DNA form, the CDR3 reads TGTGCCAGCAGCCCAGGTGGATACGAGCAGTACTTC. Translating gives CASSPGGYEQYF.

This clone came up once. J is TRBJ2-1 and V is TRBV21-1; the D call of TRBD2 is as the table states it, not checked on the DNA. TRBV21-1 has pseudogene status. The length of the CDR3 is 16 residues. The CDR3 here is CASSKVYAGGGNEQFF. The CDR3 nucleotides read TGTGCCAGCAGCAAAGTTTACGCGGGAGGGGGTAATGAGCAGTTCTTC.

The rearrangement uses TRBV7-3 and TRBJ2-3, with D perhaps matching TRBD2 (5 bases). Trimming removed 0 bases from V and 0 bases from J, with 13 bases in between. Looked up from germline, CDR1 is SGHTA and CDR2 is FQGTGA. CDR3 length equals 17 residues. The CDR3 DNA follows: TGTGCCAGCAGCTTAACGGGTCTAGCTGGAAGCACAGATACGCAGTATTTT. Translating it yields CASSLTGLAGSTDTQYF.